This TCR beta chain was identified during a study of T cell repertoires in cytomegalovirus infection (dated by TCRdb to the late 2010s). For context, the study as a whole: Donor HLA type was relevant to the analysis, as public TCR beta signatures indicated carriage of CMV infection together with the matching HLA type. The full study reports these points: Carriers of CMV infection plus the relevant HLA type were discriminated by the cumulative frequency of public TCR beta family members in the study cohort and in an independent roughly 350-donor cohort. The ex vivo response was dominated by HLA-C-restricted CMV-specific TCR beta clonotypes, which also provided the single most frequent clonotype in two of eight donors.

Sequencing instrument: Illumina HiSeq 1500. The public sequencing data were trimmed at Q25 with fastp and processed into clonotypes with MiXCR by TCRdb, which kept only in-frame beta chains. When rows share a CDR3 protein, they turn into one entry using the most common DNA and genes. The sample profile shows around 490,000 distinct CDR3 sequences; about 26% of them were found once. The top ten clones comprise roughly 13% of the sample. As concerns this clonotype: Its antigen has not been determined. Base-call qualities are not available, and no considerably larger clone is one nucleotide away.

For CDR1 and CDR2, the germline V gene lists KGHSH and LQKENI. Including cysteine and phenylalanine, the CDR3 has 13 amino acids. The DNA shown is the 39-base CDR3, in frame from base 1. Clipping removes 3 bases from V and 3 bases from J, with 2 as the unmatched junction base count. The sequence was obtained from a human donor in good health (CMV status not recorded). Some clones in this sample may be carry-over from other donors' samples. The sequencing sample was made of PBMCs. Recombination linked TRBV18 to TRBJ2-7; 7 central nucleotides agree with TRBD1. The CDR3: CASSPGTDYEQYF. The nucleotides read TGTGCCAGCTCACCCGGGACAGACTACGAGCAGTACTTC.